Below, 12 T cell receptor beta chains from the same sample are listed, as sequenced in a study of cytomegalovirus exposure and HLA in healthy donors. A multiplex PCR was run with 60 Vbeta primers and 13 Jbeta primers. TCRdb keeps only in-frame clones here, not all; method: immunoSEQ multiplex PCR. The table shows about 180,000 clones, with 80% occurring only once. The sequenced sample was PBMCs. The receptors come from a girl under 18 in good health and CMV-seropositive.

The CDR3 loop reads CSVEKRSSETGELFF. CDR3 bases: TGCAGCGTCGAAAAGCGAAGCTCGGAGACCGGGGAGCTGTTTTTT. J is TRBJ2-2 and V is TRBV29-1; D unresolved. The germline gives CDR1 SQVTM, CDR2 ANQGSEA. The CDR3 is made up of 15 amino acids. V lost 6 bases to trimming and J lost 5 bases, with 19 bases between them.

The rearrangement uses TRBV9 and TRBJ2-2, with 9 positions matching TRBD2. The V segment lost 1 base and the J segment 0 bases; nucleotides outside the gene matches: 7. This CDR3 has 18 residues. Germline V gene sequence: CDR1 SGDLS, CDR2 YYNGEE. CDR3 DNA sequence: TGTGCCAGCAGCGTAACTTTTGGACTAGCGACGAACACCGGGGAGCTGTTTTTT. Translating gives CASSVTFGLATNTGELFF.

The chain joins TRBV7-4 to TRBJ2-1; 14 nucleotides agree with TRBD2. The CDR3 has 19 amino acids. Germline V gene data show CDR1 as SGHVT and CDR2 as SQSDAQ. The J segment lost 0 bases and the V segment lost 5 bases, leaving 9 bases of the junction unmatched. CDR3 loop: CASSLAGTSGGSSYNEQFF. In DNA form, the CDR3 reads TGTGCCAGCAGCCTTGCCGGGACTAGCGGGGGCAGCTCCTACAATGAGCAGTTCTTC.

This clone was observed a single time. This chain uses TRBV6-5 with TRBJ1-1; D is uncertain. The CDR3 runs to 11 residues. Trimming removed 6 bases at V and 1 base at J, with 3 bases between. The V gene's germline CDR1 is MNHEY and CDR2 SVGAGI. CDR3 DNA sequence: TGTGCCAGCAGGCGGAACACTGAAGCTTTCTTT. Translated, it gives CASRRNTEAFF.

The CDR3 protein is CASSWTGNYEQYF. The CDR3 DNA reads TGTGCCAGCAGTTGGACGGGGAACTACGAGCAGTACTTC. The chain uses TRBV27 and TRBJ2-7; a possible D gene is TRBD2 (5 bases). This CDR3 contains 13 residues. The germline CDR1 and CDR2 sequences are MNHEY and SMNVEV (reference sequence). V gave up 4 bases and J gave up 3 bases, with 10 bases separating them.

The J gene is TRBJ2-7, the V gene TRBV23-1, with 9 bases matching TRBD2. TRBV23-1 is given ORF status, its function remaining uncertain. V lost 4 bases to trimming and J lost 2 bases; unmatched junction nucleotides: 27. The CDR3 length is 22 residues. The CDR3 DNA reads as TGCGCCAGCAGTCGCACCCCGGCACAGGGTAGGACTAGCGTCCTATTACCCTACGAGCAGTACTTC. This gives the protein CASSRTPAQGRTSVLLPYEQYF.

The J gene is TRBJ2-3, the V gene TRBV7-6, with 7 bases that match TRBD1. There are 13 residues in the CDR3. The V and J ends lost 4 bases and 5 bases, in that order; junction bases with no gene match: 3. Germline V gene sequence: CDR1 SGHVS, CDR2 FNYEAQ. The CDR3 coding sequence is TGTGCCAGCAGCTCTAGGGACAGAGATACGCAGTATTTT. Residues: CASSSRDRDTQYF.

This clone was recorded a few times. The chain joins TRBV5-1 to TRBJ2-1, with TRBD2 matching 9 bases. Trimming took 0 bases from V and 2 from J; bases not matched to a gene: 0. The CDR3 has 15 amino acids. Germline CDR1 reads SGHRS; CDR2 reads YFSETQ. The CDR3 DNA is TGCGCCAGCAGCTTGGGACTAGCGGCCTACAATGAGCAGTTCTTC. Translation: CASSLGLAAYNEQFF.

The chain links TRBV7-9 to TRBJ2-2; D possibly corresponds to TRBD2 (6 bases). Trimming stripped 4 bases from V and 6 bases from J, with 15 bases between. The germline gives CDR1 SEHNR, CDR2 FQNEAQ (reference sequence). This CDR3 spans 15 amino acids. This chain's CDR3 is CASSSIGGMPGELFF. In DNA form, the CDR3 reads TGTGCCAGCAGCTCGATCGGGGGTATGCCCGGGGAGCTGTTTTTT.

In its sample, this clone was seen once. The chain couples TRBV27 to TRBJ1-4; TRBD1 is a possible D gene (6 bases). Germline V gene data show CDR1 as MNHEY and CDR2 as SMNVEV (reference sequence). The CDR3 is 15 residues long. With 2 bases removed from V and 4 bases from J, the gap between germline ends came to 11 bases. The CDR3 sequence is CASSLAGESNEKLFF. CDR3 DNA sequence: TGTGCCAGCAGTTTAGCAGGGGAAAGTAATGAAAAACTGTTTTTT.

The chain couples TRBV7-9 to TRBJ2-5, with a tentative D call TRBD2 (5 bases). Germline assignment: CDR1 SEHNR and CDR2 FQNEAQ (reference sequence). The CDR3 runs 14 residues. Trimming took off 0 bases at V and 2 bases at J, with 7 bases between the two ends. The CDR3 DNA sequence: TGTGCCAGCAGCTTAGCGAAGCGGCAAGAGACCCAGTACTTC. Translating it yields CASSLAKRQETQYF.

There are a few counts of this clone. The CDR3 coding sequence is TGCGCCAGCAGCGTCGGACCGGGACAGGGGGCCTACGAGCAGTACTTC. Encoded protein: CASSVGPGQGAYEQYF. The V call is TRBV5-1, the J call TRBJ2-5; the match to TRBD1 covers 11 bases. The J call is in doubt because the DNA end fits TRBJ2-7 better. CDR3 length: 16 amino acids. Germline-derived CDR1 and CDR2 are SGHRS and YFSETQ.